This TCR beta chain comes out of a study of blood T cell repertoires in COVID-19. Turning to the study itself: Specimens from acute and convalescent COVID-19 originated in the United States, Italy and Spain. From T cells, B-cell-depleted T cells, or PBMCs came the material, which was cDNA or gDNA.

The CDR3 has 14 amino acids. The germline V gene encodes CDR1 SGHTA and CDR2 FQGNSA. V shed 5 bases, J shed 4 bases, and the junction held 5 bases outside the gene matches. In the source study's methods: For nucleated cells, counts were estimated from reference gene primer amplification. The assay was immunoSEQ multiplex PCR, and TCRdb's table has in-frame clones only and misses some. V, J and clone size derive from that table, while D and trimming were established from the DNA sequence. The sample records under 350,000 clones, roughly 80% being singletons. The source material was peripheral blood. The sequence derives from a woman aged 50 to 60 who had recovered from COVID-19. This sequence joins TRBV7-2 and TRBJ1-5; 7 nucleotides align to TRBD1. CDR3 DNA: TGTGCCAGCAGCCCCCGACAGGGAAATCAGCCCCAGCATTTT. This codes for CASSPRQGNQPQHF. The full variable domain, completed using reference TRBV7-2 and TRBJ1-5, is GAGVSQSPSNKVTEKGKDVELRCDPISGHTALYWYRQSLGQGLEFLIYFQGNSAPDKSGLPSDRFSAERTGGSVSTLTIQRTQQEDSAVYLCASSPRQGNQPQHFGDGTRLSIL.